These T cell receptor beta chains were read from a single sample in a study of tumor-infiltrating lymphocytes in oesophageal squamous cell carcinoma. A single record per CDR3 protein comes from TCRdb applying MiXCR to the PCR reads. The table has tens of thousands of distinct CDR3 sequences, 30% to 35% seen once. The sample was esophageal tumor tissue. The receptors here all came from a female donor with esophageal squamous cell carcinoma. The CDR3 runs from the conserved cysteine through the conserved F or W. A D gene is named only where the DNA matches it firmly. For some rows the clone size is stated as once, few or many, or as a class when expanded; others skip it.

14	many	TRBV7-6	.	TRBJ2-7	TGTGCCAGCAGTTCCCAGTACAGGAACTACGAGCAGTACTTC	CASSSQYRNYEQYF
14	once	TRBV19	TRBD1	TRBJ2-5	TGTGCCAGGCCACCGGGACAGGGGGAAGAGACCCAGTACTTC	CARPPGQGEETQYF
15	few	TRBV7-7	TRBD2	TRBJ2-1	TGTGCTAGCAGCTTAGGTCAGGGAGGGGTCAATGAGCAGTTCTTC	CASSLGQGGVNEQFF
14	many	TRBV5-1	TRBD1	TRBJ2-3	TGCGCCAGCAGCCTCGGGACAGGGTTCGATACGCAGTATTTT	CASSLGTGFDTQYF
15	many	TRBV5-1	.	TRBJ2-1	TGCGCCAGCAGTACAGGCTCGCTGTCCTACAATGAGCAGTTCTTC	CASSTGSLSYNEQFF
14	.	TRBV5-1	.	TRBJ2-3	TGCGCCAGCAGCTTGGCCATAACCACAGATACGCAGTATTTT	CASSLAITTDTQYF
16	many	TRBV5-4	TRBD1	TRBJ2-7	TGTGCCAGCAGCTTGGCCGGTGGACAGGCTGCCTACGAGCAGTACTTC	CASSLAGGQAAYEQYF
15	few	TRBV3-1	TRBD1	TRBJ2-7	TGTGCCAGCAGCCACTCGGGACAGGCCCGCGGCGAGCAGTACTTC	CASSHSGQARGEQYF
15	few	TRBV6-6	TRBD2	TRBJ2-3	TGTGCCAGCAGTTACGGGACTAGCCGCACAGATACGCAGTATTTT	CASSYGTSRTDTQYF
16	.	TRBV9	TRBD2	TRBJ2-2	TGTGCCAGCAGCGTAGTTGGTAGCGGGGGCACCGGGGAGCTGTTTTTT	CASSVVGSGGTGELFF
13	.	TRBV28	.	TRBJ2-5	TGTGCCAGCAACAGCGTCTTATCGGAGACCCAGTACTTC	CASNSVLSETQYF
14	.	TRBV20-1	.	TRBJ1-5	TGCAGTGCTAGAGATCACGAAGGGGCTCAGCCCCAGCATTTT	CSARDHEGAQPQHF
15	.	TRBV12-3/TRBV12-4	TRBD1	TRBJ2-2	TGTGCCAGCAGTATTCGACAGGGCGGCACCGGGGAGCTGTTTTTT	CASSIRQGGTGELFF
15	many	TRBV6-1	TRBD1	TRBJ1-5	TGTGCCAGCCGCGACAGGGGTTTAAGCAATCAGCCCCAGCATTTT	CASRDRGLSNQPQHF
16	many	TRBV28	.	TRBJ2-7	TGTGCCAGCACCTCTAGGGTGAGGCCAAACTCCTACGAGCAGTACTTC	CASTSRVRPNSYEQYF
13	many	TRBV5-6	.	TRBJ2-2	TGTGCCAGCAGCTGGGACAAAACCGGGGAGCTGTTTTTT	CASSWDKTGELFF
14	.	TRBV7-3	.	TRBJ2-3	TGTGCCAGCAGCTTAAACGGAGCGGGCCCGACGCAGTATTTT	CASSLNGAGPTQYF
14	once	TRBV5-3	TRBD1	TRBJ2-1	TGCGCCAGCAGGACAGGGCCCTCCTACAATGAGCAGTTCTTC	CASRTGPSYNEQFF
16	many	TRBV7-3	TRBD2	TRBJ2-7	TGTGCCAGCAGCTTATCCCTAGCGGGAGGGGTCAATGAGCAGTACTTC	CASSLSLAGGVNEQYF
12	many	TRBV6-1	.	TRBJ2-7	TGTGCCAGCAGTGATACCCGGAGGGACCAGTACTTC	CASSDTRRDQYF
17	.	TRBV5-1	.	TRBJ2-3	TGCGCCAGCAGCTTCGGGGTATCGGCGGGATTCACAGATACGCAGTATTTT	CASSFGVSAGFTDTQYF
16	once	TRBV20-1	.	TRBJ1-5	TGCAGTGCTAGGTGGGGGGCTCCCATGGGTAATCAGCCCCAGCATTTT	CSARWGAPMGNQPQHF
16	many	TRBV6-1	.	TRBJ2-3	TGTGCCAGCAGGGACCCCGGGAGTAGGGGGACAGATACGCAGTATTTT	CASRDPGSRGTDTQYF
17	many	TRBV5-6	.	TRBJ2-7	TGTGCCAGCAGCTTTCTTGTATTAGGGGGGATGTACTACGAGCAGTACTTC	CASSFLVLGGMYYEQYF
18	.	TRBV27	.	TRBJ2-3	TGTGCCAGCAGTTTAAAGGGCCACAGAACAGGAAACTCCTACGAGCAGTACTTT	CASSLKGHRTGNSYEQYF
15	many	TRBV5-5	TRBD1	TRBJ1-5	TGTGCCAGCAGCCCGGACAGGGTGGGCAATCAGCCCCAGCATTTT	CASSPDRVGNQPQHF
16	.	TRBV15	TRBD2	TRBJ2-1	TGTGCCACCAGCAGAACGGGACTAGCGGGAGCGAATGAGCAGTTCTTC	CATSRTGLAGANEQFF
16	.	TRBV7-4	TRBD1	TRBJ1-2	TGTGCCAGCAGCCTCGACAGGGGAGCCCACTTCTATGGCTACACCTTC	CASSLDRGAHFYGYTF
14	many	TRBV6-1	TRBD2	TRBJ2-7	TGTGCCAGCACCCAAACGGAGCGGGACTACGAGCAGTACTTC	CASTQTERDYEQYF
14	few	TRBV7-2	.	TRBJ2-3	TGTGCCAGCCTCAGGAGCTATAGCACAGATACGCAGTATTTT	CASLRSYSTDTQYF
17	once	TRBV24-1	TRBD1	TRBJ2-3	TGTGCCACCAGTGATCCACAACCGGGACAGAGCACAGATACGCAGTATTTT	CATSDPQPGQSTDTQYF
16	many	TRBV28	TRBD1	TRBJ2-3	TGTGCCAGCAGTTTTTCGGACAGGGGGCAAGTGGATACGCAGTATTTT	CASSFSDRGQVDTQYF
14	many	TRBV2	.	TRBJ2-5	TGTGCCTCCGCCAAGTCCAGGAATCAAGAGACCCAGTACTTC	CASAKSRNQETQYF
15	many	TRBV28	.	TRBJ2-7	TGTGCCAGCAGTTTTCGTGGTGGTGGGGCCTACGAGCAGTACTTC	CASSFRGGGAYEQYF
14	many	TRBV27	.	TRBJ2-7	TGTGCCAGCAGTTCAACTTACAGGGAAAATAAGCAGTACTTC	CASSSTYRENKQYF
12	.	TRBV19	.	TRBJ2-1	TGTGCCAGTAGTTTCGGACTTAACATTCAGTTCTTC	CASSFGLNIQFF
15	once	TRBV11-2	TRBD2	TRBJ2-5	TGTGCCAGCAGCCCACGGACTAGCGGCCTAGGGACCCAGTACTTC	CASSPRTSGLGTQYF
16	few	TRBV10-3	TRBD1	TRBJ2-3	TGTGCCATCAGTGAGTCTTCGGGACAGAGCACAGATACGCAGTATTTT	CAISESSGQSTDTQYF
16	.	TRBV18	.	TRBJ2-2	TGTGCCAGCTCACCGCTGAGTCCATCGAACACCGGGGAGCTGTTTTTT	CASSPLSPSNTGELFF
17	.	TRBV4-2	.	TRBJ1-1	TGTGCCAGCAGCCAAGATCGGTTGGGGGGCGGGAACACTGAAGCTTTCTTT	CASSQDRLGGGNTEAFF
12	.	TRBV3-1	TRBD2	TRBJ2-3	TGTGCCAGCAGCCCCACGGGGGGGGCCTTCGTCTTC	CASSPTGGAFVF
12	many	TRBV12-3/TRBV12-4	TRBD1	TRBJ2-7	TGTGCCAGCAGTGACAGGGGCGCGGAGCAGTACTTC	CASSDRGAEQYF
16	many	TRBV7-6	.	TRBJ2-1	TGTGCCAGCAGCCCTATTTATGCCGGGGGTCGTAATGAGCAGTTCTTC	CASSPIYAGGRNEQFF
14	many	TRBV28	.	TRBJ2-5	TGTGCCAGCAGTATATTGGCACTCCAAGAGACCCAGTACTTC	CASSILALQETQYF
14	medium-sized	TRBV7-3	TRBD2	TRBJ2-2	TGTGCCAGCAGTAGGACTAGCGGTGCCGGGGAGCTGTTTTTT	CASSRTSGAGELFF
12	many	TRBV6-1	.	TRBJ2-3	TGTGCCACCCGCAGGGGACCAGATACGCAGTATTTT	CATRRGPDTQYF
16	.	TRBV7-6	.	TRBJ2-2	TGTGCCAGCAGCTCCCAGGGGGGTGGAATTGCCGGGGAGCTGTTTTTT	CASSSQGGGIAGELFF
17	many	TRBV6-1	.	TRBJ2-5	TGTGCCAGCAGTCTACACGAAGGGACGGAATTCCCAGAGACCCAGTACTTC	CASSLHEGTEFPETQYF
15	.	TRBV7-2	.	TRBJ1-4	TGTGCCAGCAGCTTAGTTGGAGGACAAACTTTGGAACTGTTTTTT	CASSLVGGQTLELFF
15	many	TRBV11-2	TRBD1	TRBJ2-7	TGTGCCAGCAGCAGAACCGGGACAGGGTACTACGAGCAGTACTTC	CASSRTGTGYYEQYF
15	few	TRBV20-1	TRBD2	TRBJ2-1	TGCAGTGCTAGCGGACTAGCGGGAGGGCCTATTGAGCAGTTCTTC	CSASGLAGGPIEQFF
16	medium-sized	TRBV6-6	.	TRBJ2-1	TGTGCCAGCAGTTACTCCTTGCCTGAATCCTACAATGAGCAGTTCTTC	CASSYSLPESYNEQFF
15	many	TRBV27	.	TRBJ2-2	TGTGCCAGCAAGGATCAACCAGAGAACACCGGGGAGCTGTTTTTT	CASKDQPENTGELFF
15	.	TRBV29-1	TRBD1	TRBJ1-1	TGCAGCGTTGACATGGGACAGGGCGTAAATGAGGCGGCTTTCTTT	CSVDMGQGVNEAAFF
13	.	TRBV2	TRBD1	TRBJ2-1	TGTGCCAGCGTTGACAGGGGCGCCGATGAGCAGTTCTTC	CASVDRGADEQFF